The T cell receptor beta chain under discussion was sequenced for a study of patients with pleural tuberculosis. A note on this clonotype: One junction end disagrees with the germline gene, perhaps due to a read error.

The germline V gene has CDR1 LNHDA and CDR2 SQIVND (reference sequence). CDR3 length: 15 amino acids. TCRdb analysed the reads with MiXCR anew, one entry per CDR3 protein. Altogether around 50,000 distinct CDR3 sequences are present, about 7.3% being singletons, with the ten largest covering 15% to 20%. This TCR was sampled from a human donor with pleural tuberculosis. The chain carries TRBV19 and TRBJ1-6; 7 bases match TRBD1. CDR3: CACSSNRGGNSPLHF. In nucleotides, the CDR3 is TGTGCCTGTAGTTCTAACAGGGGAGGCAATTCACCCCTCCACTTT.